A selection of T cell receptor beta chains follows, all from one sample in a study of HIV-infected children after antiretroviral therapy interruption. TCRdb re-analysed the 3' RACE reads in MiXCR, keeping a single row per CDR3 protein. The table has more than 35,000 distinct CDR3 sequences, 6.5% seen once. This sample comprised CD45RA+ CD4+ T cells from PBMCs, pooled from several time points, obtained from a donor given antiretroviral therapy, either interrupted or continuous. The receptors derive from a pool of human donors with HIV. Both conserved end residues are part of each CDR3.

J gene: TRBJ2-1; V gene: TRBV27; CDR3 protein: CASSSPFRDRVHNEQFF
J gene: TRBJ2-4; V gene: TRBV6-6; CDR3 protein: CASRTPSQNTLYF
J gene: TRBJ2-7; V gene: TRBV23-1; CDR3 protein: CASSPPWVVYF
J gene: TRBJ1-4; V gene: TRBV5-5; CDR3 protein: CASSLGDSLNEKLFF
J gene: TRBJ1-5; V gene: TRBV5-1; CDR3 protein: CASSLDGQNNQPQHF
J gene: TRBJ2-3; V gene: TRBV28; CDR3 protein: CASSWIASLGRDTQYF
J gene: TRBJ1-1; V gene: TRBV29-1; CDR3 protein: CSVGREGGNTEAFF
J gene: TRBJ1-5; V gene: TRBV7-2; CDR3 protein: CASSHRDRNQPQHF
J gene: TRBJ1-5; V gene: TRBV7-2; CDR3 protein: CASSRTGANQPQHF
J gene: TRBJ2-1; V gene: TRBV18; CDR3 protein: CASSPSTPNEQFF
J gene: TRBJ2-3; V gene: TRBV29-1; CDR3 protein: CSVPAGLSTDTQYF
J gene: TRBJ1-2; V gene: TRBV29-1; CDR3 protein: CSVEDRGYRNYGYTF
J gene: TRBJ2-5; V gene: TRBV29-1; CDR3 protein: CSVEGHLGETQYF
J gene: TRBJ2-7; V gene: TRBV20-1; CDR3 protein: CSARSLAGGGREYEQYF
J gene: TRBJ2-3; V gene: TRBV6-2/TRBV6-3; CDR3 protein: CASSFRDGDTDTQYF
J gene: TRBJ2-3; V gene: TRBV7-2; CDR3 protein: CASSLVRLVGTDTQYF
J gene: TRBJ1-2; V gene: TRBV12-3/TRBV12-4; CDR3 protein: CASSLDRVNYGYTF
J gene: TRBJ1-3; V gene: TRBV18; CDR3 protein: CASSPGGSSGNTIYF
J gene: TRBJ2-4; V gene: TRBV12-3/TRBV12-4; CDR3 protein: CASSSQQNTLYF
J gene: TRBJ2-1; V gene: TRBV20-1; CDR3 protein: CSARDHLILATPLFF
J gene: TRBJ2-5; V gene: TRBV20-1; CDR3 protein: CSALTSFETQYF
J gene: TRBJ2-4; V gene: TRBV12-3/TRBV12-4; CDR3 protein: CASRQDSSPPKNIQYF
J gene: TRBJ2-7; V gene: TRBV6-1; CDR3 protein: CASSPYATSYEQYF
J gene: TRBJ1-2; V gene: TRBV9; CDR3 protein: CASSPQTRFNYGYTF
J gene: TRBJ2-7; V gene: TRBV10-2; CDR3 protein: CASSNRLAGETEQYF
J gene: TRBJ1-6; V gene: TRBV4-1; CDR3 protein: CASSAPGTGPSPLHF
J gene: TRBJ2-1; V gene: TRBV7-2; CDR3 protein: CASSLRDPNNEQFF
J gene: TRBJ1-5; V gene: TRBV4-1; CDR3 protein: CASSPSRTGPPGPQHF
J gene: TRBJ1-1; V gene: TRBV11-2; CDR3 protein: CASSLVSVTEAFF